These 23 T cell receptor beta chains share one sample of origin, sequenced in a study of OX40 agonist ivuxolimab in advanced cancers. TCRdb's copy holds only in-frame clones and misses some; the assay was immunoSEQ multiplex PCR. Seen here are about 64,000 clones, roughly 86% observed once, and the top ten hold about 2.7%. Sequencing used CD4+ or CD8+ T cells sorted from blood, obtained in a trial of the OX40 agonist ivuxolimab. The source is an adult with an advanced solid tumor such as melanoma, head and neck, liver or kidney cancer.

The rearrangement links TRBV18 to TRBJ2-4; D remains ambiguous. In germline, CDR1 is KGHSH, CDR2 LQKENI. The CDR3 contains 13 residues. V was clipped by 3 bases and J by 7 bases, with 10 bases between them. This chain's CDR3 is CASSPGYENIQYF. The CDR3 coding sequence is TGTGCCAGCTCACCGGGTTACGAGAACATTCAGTACTTC.

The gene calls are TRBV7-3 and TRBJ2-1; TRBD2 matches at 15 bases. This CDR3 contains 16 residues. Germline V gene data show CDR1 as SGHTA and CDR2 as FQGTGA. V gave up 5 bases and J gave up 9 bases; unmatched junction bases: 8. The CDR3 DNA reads TGTGCCAGCAGCGCGGGACTAGCGGGAGGAGAGGGTGAGCAGTTCTTC. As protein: CASSAGLAGGEGEQFF.

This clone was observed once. The CDR3 loop reads CASSQVGQHYGYTF. CDR3 DNA sequence: TGCGCCAGCAGCCAAGTAGGACAGCACTATGGCTACACCTTC. The rearrangement links TRBV4-1 to TRBJ1-2, with a weak D call TRBD1 (6 bases). V gave up 1 base and J gave up 3 bases, with 9 bases separating them. CDR1 is MGHRA, CDR2 YSYEKL, per germline. This CDR3 has 14 residues.

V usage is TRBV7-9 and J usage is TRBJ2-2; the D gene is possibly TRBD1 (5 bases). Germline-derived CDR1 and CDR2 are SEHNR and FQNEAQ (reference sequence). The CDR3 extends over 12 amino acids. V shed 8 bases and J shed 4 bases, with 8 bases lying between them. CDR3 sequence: CASAGSTGELFF. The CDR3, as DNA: TGTGCCAGCGCAGGGTCCACCGGGGAGCTGTTTTTT.

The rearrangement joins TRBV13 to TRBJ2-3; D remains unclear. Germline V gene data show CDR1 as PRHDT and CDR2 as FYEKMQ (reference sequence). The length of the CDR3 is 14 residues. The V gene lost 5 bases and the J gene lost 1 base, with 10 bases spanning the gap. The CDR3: CASSHVSGTDTQYF. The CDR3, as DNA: TGTGCCAGCAGCCACGTAAGCGGCACAGATACGCAGTATTTT. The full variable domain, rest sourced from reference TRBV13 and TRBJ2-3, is AAGVIQSPRHLIKEKRETATLKCYPIPRHDTVYWYQQGPGQDPQFLISFYEKMQSDKGSIPDRFSAQQFSDYHSELNMSSLELGDSALYFCASSHVSGTDTQYFGPGTRLTVL.

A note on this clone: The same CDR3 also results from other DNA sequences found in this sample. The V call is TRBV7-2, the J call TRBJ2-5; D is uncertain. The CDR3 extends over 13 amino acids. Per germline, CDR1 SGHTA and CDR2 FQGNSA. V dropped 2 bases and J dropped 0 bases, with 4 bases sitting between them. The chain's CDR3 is CASSLSYQETQYF. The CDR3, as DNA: TGTGCCAGCAGCTTAAGTTACCAAGAGACCCAGTACTTC.

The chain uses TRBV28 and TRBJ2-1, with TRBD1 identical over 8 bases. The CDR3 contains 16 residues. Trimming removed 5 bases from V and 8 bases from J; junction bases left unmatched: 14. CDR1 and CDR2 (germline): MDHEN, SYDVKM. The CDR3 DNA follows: TGTGCCAGCAGTCCCTCCGGGACAGGACCAGGCGATGAGCAGTTCTTC. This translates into CASSPSGTGPGDEQFF.

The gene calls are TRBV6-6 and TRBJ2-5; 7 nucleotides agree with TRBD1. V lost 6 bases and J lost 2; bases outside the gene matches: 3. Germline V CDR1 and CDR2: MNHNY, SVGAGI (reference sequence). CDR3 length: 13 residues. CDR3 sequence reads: CASRGTAQETQYF. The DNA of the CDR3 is TGTGCCAGCAGGGGGACAGCGCAAGAGACCCAGTACTTC.

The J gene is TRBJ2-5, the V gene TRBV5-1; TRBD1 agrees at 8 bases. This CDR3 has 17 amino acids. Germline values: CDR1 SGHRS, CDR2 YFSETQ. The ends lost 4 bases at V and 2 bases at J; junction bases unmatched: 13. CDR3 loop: CASSTGQGNTPQETQYF. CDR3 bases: TGCGCCAGCAGCACCGGACAGGGAAACACTCCTCAAGAGACCCAGTACTTC. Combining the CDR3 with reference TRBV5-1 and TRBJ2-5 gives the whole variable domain KAGVTQTPRYLIKTRGQQVTLSCSPISGHRSVSWYQQTPGQGLQFLFEYFSETQRNKGNFPGRFSGRQFSNSRSEMNVSTLELGDSALYLCASSTGQGNTPQETQYFGPGTRLLVL.

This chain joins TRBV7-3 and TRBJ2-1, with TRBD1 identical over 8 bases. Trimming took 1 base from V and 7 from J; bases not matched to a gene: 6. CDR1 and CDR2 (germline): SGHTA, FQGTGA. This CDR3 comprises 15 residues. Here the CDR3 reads CASSLNQGALNEQFF. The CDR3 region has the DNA TGTGCCAGCAGCTTAAACCAGGGGGCCTTGAATGAGCAGTTCTTC.

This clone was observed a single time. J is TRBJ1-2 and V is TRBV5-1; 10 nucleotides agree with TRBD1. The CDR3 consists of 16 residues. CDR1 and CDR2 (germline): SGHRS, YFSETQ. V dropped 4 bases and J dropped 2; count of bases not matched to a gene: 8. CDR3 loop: CASSIRTGGENYGYTF. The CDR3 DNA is TGCGCCAGCAGCATACGGACAGGGGGAGAAAACTATGGCTACACCTTC.

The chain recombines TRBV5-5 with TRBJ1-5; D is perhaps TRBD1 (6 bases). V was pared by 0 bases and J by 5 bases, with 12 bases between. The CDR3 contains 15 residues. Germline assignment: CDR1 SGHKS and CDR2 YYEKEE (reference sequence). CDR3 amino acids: CASSLGNRDDQPQHF. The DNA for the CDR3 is TGTGCCAGCAGCTTGGGTAACAGGGACGATCAGCCCCAGCATTTT.

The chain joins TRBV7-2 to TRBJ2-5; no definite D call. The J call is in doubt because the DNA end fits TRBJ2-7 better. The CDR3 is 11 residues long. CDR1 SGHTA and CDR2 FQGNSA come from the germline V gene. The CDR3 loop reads CASSLHYEQYF. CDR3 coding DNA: TGTGCCAGCAGCTTACACTACGAGCAGTACTTC.

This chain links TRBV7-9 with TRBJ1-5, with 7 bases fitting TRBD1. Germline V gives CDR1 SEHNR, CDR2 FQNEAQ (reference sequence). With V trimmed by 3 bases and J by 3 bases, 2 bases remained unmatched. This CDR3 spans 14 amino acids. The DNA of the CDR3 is TGTGCCAGCAGCTTGACAGGGAACAATCAGCCCCAGCATTTT. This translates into CASSLTGNNQPQHF.

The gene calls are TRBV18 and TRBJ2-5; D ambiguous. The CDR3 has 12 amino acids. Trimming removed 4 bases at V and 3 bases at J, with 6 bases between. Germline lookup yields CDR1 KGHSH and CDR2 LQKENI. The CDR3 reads CASSLRKETQYF. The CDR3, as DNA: TGTGCCAGCTCACTTAGAAAAGAGACCCAGTACTTC.

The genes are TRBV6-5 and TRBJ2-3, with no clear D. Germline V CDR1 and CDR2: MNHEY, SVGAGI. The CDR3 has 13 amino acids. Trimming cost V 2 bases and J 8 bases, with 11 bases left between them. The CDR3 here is CASSYGTSGTQYF. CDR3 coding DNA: TGTGCCAGCAGTTACGGAACGTCGGGTACGCAGTATTTT.

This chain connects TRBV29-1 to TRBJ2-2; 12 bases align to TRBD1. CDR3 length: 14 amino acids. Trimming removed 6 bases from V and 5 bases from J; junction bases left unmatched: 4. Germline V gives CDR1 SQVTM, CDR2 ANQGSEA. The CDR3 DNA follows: TGCAGCGTGGGACAGGGGGCGCGGACCGGGGAGCTGTTTTTT. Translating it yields CSVGQGARTGELFF.

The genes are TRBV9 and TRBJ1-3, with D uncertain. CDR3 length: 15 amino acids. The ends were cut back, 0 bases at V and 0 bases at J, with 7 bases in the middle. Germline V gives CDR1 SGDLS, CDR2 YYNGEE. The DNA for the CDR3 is TGTGCCAGCAGCGTAGATCTCAACTCTGGAAACACCATATATTTT. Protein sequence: CASSVDLNSGNTIYF.

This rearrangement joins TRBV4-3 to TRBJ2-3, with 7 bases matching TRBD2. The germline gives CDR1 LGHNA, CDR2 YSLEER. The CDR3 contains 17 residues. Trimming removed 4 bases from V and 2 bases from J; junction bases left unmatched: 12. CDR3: CASSLQAGTINTDTQYF. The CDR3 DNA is TGCGCCAGCAGCCTCCAAGCCGGGACTATAAACACAGATACGCAGTATTTT.

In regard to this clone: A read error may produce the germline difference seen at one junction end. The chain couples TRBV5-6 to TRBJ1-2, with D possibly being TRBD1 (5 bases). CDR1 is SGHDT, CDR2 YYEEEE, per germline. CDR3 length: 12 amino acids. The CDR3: CASSWAGRTWAF. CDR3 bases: TGTGCCAGCAGCTGGGCAGGGAGGACTTGGGCCTTC. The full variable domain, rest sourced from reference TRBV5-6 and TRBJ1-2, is DAGVTQSPTHLIKTRGQQVTLRCSPKSGHDTVSWYQQALGQGPQFIFQYYEEEERQRGNFPDRFSGHQFPNYSSELNVNALLLGDSALYLCASSWAGRTWAFGSGTRLTVV.

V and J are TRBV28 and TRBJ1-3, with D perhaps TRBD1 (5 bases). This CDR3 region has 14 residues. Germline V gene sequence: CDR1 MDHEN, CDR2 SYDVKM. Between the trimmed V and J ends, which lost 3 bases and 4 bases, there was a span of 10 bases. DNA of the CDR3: TGTGCCAGCAGTTTGAACACAGGAGGAAACACCATATATTTT. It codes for CASSLNTGGNTIYF.

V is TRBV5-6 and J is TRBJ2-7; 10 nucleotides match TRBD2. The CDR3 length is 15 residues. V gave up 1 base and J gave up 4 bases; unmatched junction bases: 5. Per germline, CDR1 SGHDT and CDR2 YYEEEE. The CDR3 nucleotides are TGTGCCAGCAGCTTGCCTAGCGGGAGTCAATACGAGCAGTACTTC. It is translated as CASSLPSGSQYEQYF.

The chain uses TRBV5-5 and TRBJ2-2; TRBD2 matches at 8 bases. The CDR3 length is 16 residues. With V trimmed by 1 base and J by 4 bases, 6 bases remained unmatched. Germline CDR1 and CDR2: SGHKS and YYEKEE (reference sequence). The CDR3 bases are TGTGCCAGCAGCTTGTACGGGAGGGCCGTCACCGGGGAGCTGTTTTTT. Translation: CASSLYGRAVTGELFF.